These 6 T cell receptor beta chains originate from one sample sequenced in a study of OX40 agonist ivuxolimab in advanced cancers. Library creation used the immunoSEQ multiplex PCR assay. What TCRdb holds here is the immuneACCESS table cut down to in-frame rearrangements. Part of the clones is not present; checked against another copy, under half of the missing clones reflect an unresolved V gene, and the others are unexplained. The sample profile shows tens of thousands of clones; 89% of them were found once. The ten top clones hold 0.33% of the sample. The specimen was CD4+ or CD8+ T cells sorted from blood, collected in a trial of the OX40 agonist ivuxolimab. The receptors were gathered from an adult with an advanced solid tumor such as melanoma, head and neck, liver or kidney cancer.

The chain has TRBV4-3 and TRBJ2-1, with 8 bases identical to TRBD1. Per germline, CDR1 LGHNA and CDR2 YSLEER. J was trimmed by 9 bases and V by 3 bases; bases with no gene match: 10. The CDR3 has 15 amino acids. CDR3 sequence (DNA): TGCGCCAGCAGCCACGGAAGGACAGGGATGGGTGAGCAGTTCTTC. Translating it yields CASSHGRTGMGEQFF.

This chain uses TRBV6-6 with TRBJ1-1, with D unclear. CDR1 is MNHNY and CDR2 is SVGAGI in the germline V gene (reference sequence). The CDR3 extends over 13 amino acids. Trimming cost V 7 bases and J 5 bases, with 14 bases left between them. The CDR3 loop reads CASIRSHGTEAFF. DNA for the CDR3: TGTGCCAGCATTAGATCCCATGGGACTGAAGCTTTCTTT.

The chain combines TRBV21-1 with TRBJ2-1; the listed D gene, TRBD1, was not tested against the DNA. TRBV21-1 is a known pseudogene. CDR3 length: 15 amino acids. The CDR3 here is CASSKAQAFCYEQFF. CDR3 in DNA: TGTGCCAGCAGCAAAGCCCAGGCTTTTTGCTATGAGCAGTTCTTC.

The CDR3 loop reads CAWSVRLVRTDTQYF. The DNA of the CDR3 is TGTGCCTGGAGTGTAAGGTTGGTCAGAACAGATACGCAGTATTTT. This chain uses TRBV30 with TRBJ2-3; no clear D. Trimming shortened V by 0 bases and J by 3 bases, and 13 bases separated the two germline ends. The CDR3 contains 15 residues. Germline V lookup: CDR1 GTSNPN, CDR2 SVGIG (reference sequence).

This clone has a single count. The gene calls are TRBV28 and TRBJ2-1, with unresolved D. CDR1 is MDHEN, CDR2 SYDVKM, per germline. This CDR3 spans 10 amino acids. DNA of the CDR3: TGTGCAACCCTTAGCAATGAGCAGTTCTTC. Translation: CATLSNEQFF. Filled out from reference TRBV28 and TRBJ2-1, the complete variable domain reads DVKVTQSSRYLVKRTGEKVFLECVQDMDHENMFWYRQDPGLGLRLIYFSYDVKMKEKGDIPEGYSVSREKKERFSLILESASTNQTSMYLCATLSNEQFFGPGTRLTVL.

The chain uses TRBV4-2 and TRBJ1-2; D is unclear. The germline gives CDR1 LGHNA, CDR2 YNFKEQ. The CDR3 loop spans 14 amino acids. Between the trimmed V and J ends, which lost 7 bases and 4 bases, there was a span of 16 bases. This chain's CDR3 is CASTQLGGFYGYTF. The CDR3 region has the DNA TGTGCCAGCACGCAACTAGGCGGGTTCTATGGCTACACCTTC.